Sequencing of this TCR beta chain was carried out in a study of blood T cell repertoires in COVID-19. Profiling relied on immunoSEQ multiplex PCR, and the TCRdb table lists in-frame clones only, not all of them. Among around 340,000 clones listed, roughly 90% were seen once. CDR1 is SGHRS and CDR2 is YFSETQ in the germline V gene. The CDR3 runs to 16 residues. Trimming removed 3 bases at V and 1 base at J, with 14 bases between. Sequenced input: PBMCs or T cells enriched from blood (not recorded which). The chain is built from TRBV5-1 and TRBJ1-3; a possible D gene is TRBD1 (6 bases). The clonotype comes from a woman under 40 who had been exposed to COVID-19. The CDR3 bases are TGCGCCAGCAGCTCACAAGGGACACAATCTGGAAACACCATATATTTT. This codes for CASSSQGTQSGNTIYF.